Presented here are 14 T cell receptor beta chains from one specimen sequenced in a study of T-cell reconstitution after alpha-beta-depleted transplantation in children. Preparing the TCRbeta library involved the use of unique molecular identifiers. MiXCR was run by TCRdb on the PCR reads, yielding one entry per CDR3 protein. The table records 100,000 to 120,000 distinct CDR3 sequences, under 13% of them present only once. The sequencing here drew on PBMCs from the stem cell graft donor, taken from the stem cell graft. These receptors all stem from a human donor who donated a stem cell graft to a child with acute lymphoblastic leukemia.

This clonotype was seen at least ten times. The chain combines TRBV4-1 with TRBJ1-2; the match to TRBD1 covers 12 bases. The CDR3 sequence is 17 residues long. J was trimmed by 6 bases and V by 1 base; bases with no gene match: 9. From germline, CDR1 is MGHRA and CDR2 YSYEKL. Here the CDR3 reads CASSQAPGQGASDGYTF. The CDR3 nucleotides are TGCGCCAGCAGCCAAGCCCCGGGACAGGGGGCATCGGATGGCTACACCTTC.

This clonotype was seen ten or more times. The chain joins TRBV6-2 or TRBV6-3 to TRBJ2-2, with 9 bases aligning to TRBD1. CDR1 and CDR2 (germline): MNHEY, SVGEGT. The V segment lost 3 bases and the J segment 5 bases; nucleotides outside the gene matches: 10. The CDR3 contains 17 residues. The CDR3 DNA sequence: TGTGCCAGCAGTTATGAGGACAGGGGATGGAGAACCGGGGAGCTGTTTTTT. Translating gives CASSYEDRGWRTGELFF.

In its sample, this clonotype was seen many times. V gene TRBV6-5 combines with J gene TRBJ2-7; TRBD2 matches at 7 bases. The CDR3 covers 14 residues. J was trimmed by 5 bases and V by 6 bases; bases with no gene match: 10. Looked up from germline, CDR1 is MNHEY and CDR2 is SVGAGI. This CDR3 reads CASSPSWGGNEQYF. The CDR3 nucleotides are TGTGCCAGCAGCCCTTCGTGGGGGGGAAACGAGCAGTACTTC.

In its sample, this clonotype was seen many times. The V call is TRBV14, the J call TRBJ1-2, with D possibly matching TRBD1 (5 bases). Trimming shortened V by 1 base and J by 4 bases, and 7 bases separated the two germline ends. The CDR3 consists of 13 residues. Per germline, CDR1 SGHDN and CDR2 FVKESK. The CDR3 coding sequence is TGTGCCAGCAGCCAAGGGGGGGTCTATGGCTACACCTTC. Translating it yields CASSQGGVYGYTF.

This clonotype was detected many times. The J gene is TRBJ1-3, the V gene TRBV4-2; D unclear. Trimming took 0 bases from V and 0 from J, leaving 12 bases between them. Germline V gives CDR1 LGHNA, CDR2 YNFKEQ. The CDR3 runs to 17 residues. The DNA of the CDR3 is TGTGCCAGCAGCCAAGATACGGGATCCCACTCTGGAAACACCATATATTTT. It translates to CASSQDTGSHSGNTIYF.

This clonotype was picked up many times. V gene TRBV4-3 combines with J gene TRBJ1-5; TRBD1 matches 7 bases. Losses at the gene ends were 1 base for V and 5 bases for J; bases not matched to a gene: 8. The CDR3 is 16 residues long. Germline CDR1 LGHNA, CDR2 YSLEER. This chain's CDR3 is CASSQAEGAAYQPQHF. CDR3 DNA: TGCGCCAGCAGCCAAGCTGAGGGGGCCGCATATCAGCCCCAGCATTTT.

This clonotype was detected many times. This chain uses TRBV7-2 with TRBJ1-5; possible D gene TRBD1, 5 bases. The CDR3 covers 13 residues. Looked up from germline, CDR1 is SGHTA and CDR2 is FQGNSA. Trimming left V 5 bases short and J 4 bases short, with 9 bases between. The CDR3 sequence: CASSRTSNQPQHF. CDR3 bases: TGTGCCAGCAGCAGGACATCTAATCAGCCCCAGCATTTT.

The V call is TRBV19, the J call TRBJ1-1; a weak D match, TRBD1 (5 bases). Trimming shortened V by 9 bases and J by 4 bases, and 15 bases separated the two germline ends. CDR3 size: 13 residues. In germline, CDR1 is LNHDA, CDR2 SQIVND (reference sequence). In DNA form, the CDR3 reads TGTGCCAGCGGAAAGGGGTTCGGCACTGAAGCTTTCTTT. Amino acids: CASGKGFGTEAFF.

This clonotype was detected ten times or more. V and J are TRBV6-2 or TRBV6-3 and TRBJ1-5, with TRBD1 matching over 8 bases. Germline V gives CDR1 MNHEY, CDR2 SVGEGT. With 6 bases clipped from V and 7 bases from J, the junction kept 8 bases outside the gene matches. This CDR3 spans 14 amino acids. The CDR3 is CASSNQGAGQPQHF. As DNA, the CDR3 is TGTGCCAGCAGCAACCAGGGGGCTGGGCAGCCCCAGCATTTT.

This clonotype was counted at least ten times. The chain links TRBV7-9 to TRBJ2-7; D is perhaps TRBD1 or TRBD2 (5 bases each). Germline lookup yields CDR1 SEHNR and CDR2 FQNEAQ (reference sequence). CDR3 length: 14 residues. Trimming left V 7 bases short and J 6 bases short, with 19 bases between. The CDR3 protein is CASTPMGTDFEQYF. Written as DNA, the CDR3 is TGTGCCAGCACCCCTATGGGGACGGATTTCGAGCAGTACTTC.

This clonotype was observed many times. Its ends do not fully match the called genes, so a read error is possible. The V gene is TRBV6-5, the J gene TRBJ2-7; 9 nucleotides match TRBD2. This CDR3 comprises 15 residues. The germline gives CDR1 MNHEY, CDR2 SVGAGI. The CDR3 reads CASTYGSGSIYEQYF. The CDR3, as DNA: TGTGCCAGCACTTACGGTAGCGGGAGCATTTACGAGCAGTACTTC.

This clonotype was seen ten or more times. V and J are TRBV27 and TRBJ2-1; 10 positions match TRBD2. CDR1 is MNHEY, CDR2 SMNVEV, per germline (reference sequence). V lost 2 bases to trimming and J lost 2 bases; unmatched junction nucleotides: 3. CDR3 length equals 16 residues. The CDR3 reads CASSLLAGAAYNEQFF. The CDR3 DNA sequence: TGTGCCAGCAGTTTACTAGCGGGGGCCGCCTACAATGAGCAGTTCTTC.

In this sample, this clonotype turned up many times. This chain uses TRBV20-1 with TRBJ1-6; 11 bases line up with TRBD1. The junction had 7 bases not matched to a gene; V was cut back by 2 bases and J by 10 bases. CDR1 and CDR2 (germline): DFQATT, SNEGSKA (reference sequence). The CDR3 contains 15 residues. CDR3 nucleotides: TGCAGTGCTAGACCCCTGGGACAGGGGGGGTCACCCCTCCACTTT. Protein sequence: CSARPLGQGGSPLHF.

This clonotype was detected ten times or more. J is TRBJ2-7 and V is TRBV20-1; D not resolved. This CDR3 has 11 residues. Germline loops: CDR1 DFQATT, CDR2 SNEGSKA (reference sequence). V was cut by 3 bases and J by 4 bases, with 7 bases left in between. This CDR3 is CSASQTYEQYF. The CDR3 bases are TGCAGTGCTAGCCAGACTTACGAGCAGTACTTC.